This T cell receptor beta chain was recovered during a study of blood T cell repertoires in COVID-19. Study-wide background: The samples span acute and convalescent COVID-19 from the United States, Italy and Spain. Nucleic acid was either cDNA or gDNA, and it came from T cells, B-cell-depleted T cells, or PBMCs.

In the original processing: The authors estimated nucleated cell counts from reference gene primer amplification. Clones were read by immunoSEQ multiplex PCR, and TCRdb kept only the in-frame ones, dropping some. The V and J calls and the clone size are those of that table, but D and trimming were determined from the DNA. This table holds more than 150,000 clones, 75% to 90% found once. Germline-derived CDR1 and CDR2 are LNHDA and SQIVND (reference sequence). This CDR3 contains 19 residues. With V trimmed by 7 bases and J by 4 bases, 17 bases remained unmatched. The V and J genes are TRBV19 and TRBJ1-3, with 12 nucleotides matching TRBD1. The receptor comes from an older woman with acute or convalescent COVID-19. The sequencing input was peripheral blood. The CDR3 nucleotides are TGTGCCAGTACCTTTTCCCCATCCGGGACAGGGGGCTGGGGAAACACCATATATTTT. Translated, it gives CASTFSPSGTGGWGNTIYF.